These T cell receptor beta chains were read from a single sample in a study of shared clonotypes between healthy human individuals. Some clones are missing from TCRdb's copy, which holds only in-frame ones; the method was immunoSEQ multiplex PCR. The sample records about 1,900,000 clones, about 94% being singletons. Source material: naive CD8+ T cells sorted from blood. These receptors originate from a man between 18 and 35 years old in good health. Both conserved end residues are part of each CDR3. The D gene is left open where the match is weak.

v_gene	d_gene	j_gene	CDR3aa
TRBV9	-	TRBJ2-5	CASSTRTDNLQETQYF
TRBV9	TRBD2	TRBJ2-7	CASSVGTSGGYEQYF
TRBV6-5	TRBD1	TRBJ1-2	CASSSQGNYGYTF
TRBV7-6	-	TRBJ2-3	CASSLVLTDTQYF
TRBV7-9	-	TRBJ2-3	CASSLNAGAYTDTQYF
TRBV7-9	-	TRBJ1-6	CASSLGTGSSYNSPLHF
TRBV14	-	TRBJ2-1	CASSQDSSSYNEQFF
TRBV27	-	TRBJ2-3	CASSFRMDTQYF
TRBV5-8	TRBD2	TRBJ2-3	CASSLIIAGADTQYF
TRBV29-1	TRBD2	TRBJ2-1	CSVNGLGEGYNEQFF
TRBV7-9	TRBD2	TRBJ2-7	CASSPRAGDSYEQYF
TRBV19	TRBD2	TRBJ2-1	CATALAGGFVNEQFF
TRBV27	TRBD1	TRBJ2-7	CASSPGQGVGYEQYF
TRBV28	-	TRBJ1-2	CASTRGTLYGYTF
TRBV7-2	-	TRBJ2-1	CASSFFLGPDEQFF
TRBV10-3	-	TRBJ2-1	CANARDTAYNEQFF
TRBV28	-	TRBJ2-7	CASSALSSYEQYF
TRBV27	TRBD2	TRBJ2-1	CASSPGTSYNEQFF
TRBV7-9	TRBD1	TRBJ2-7	CASSLGQGDHYEQYF
TRBV20-1	-	TRBJ1-5	CSASQPQHF
TRBV5-4	TRBD1	TRBJ2-2	CASSFFGTGVNTGELFF
TRBV6-1	TRBD1	TRBJ1-5	CASSDRGQGAYINQPQHF
TRBV30	-	TRBJ1-2	CAWSVGVGYGYTF
TRBV28	-	TRBJ1-1	CASSAAPTGYAEAFF
TRBV4-1	-	TRBJ2-1	CASSQVSGEQFF
TRBV27	TRBD1	TRBJ1-4	CASRPGQGPNEKLFF
TRBV14	-	TRBJ1-6	CASSQDLSSYNSPLHF
TRBV5-6	-	TRBJ2-1	CASSTGLEGDEQFF
TRBV5-1	-	TRBJ1-1	CASSLRVLTEAFF
TRBV27	-	TRBJ2-7	CASSDPGPLYEQYF
TRBV6-5	TRBD1	TRBJ1-2	CASWTGLGGYTF
TRBV7-2	-	TRBJ2-5	CASSFLAGTQETQYF
TRBV21-1	-	TRBJ1-2	CASSSQLSDNYGYTF
TRBV5-1	-	TRBJ1-6	CASSLGASYNSPLHF
TRBV28	TRBD1	TRBJ2-4	CASTLQGAENIQYF
TRBV19	TRBD1	TRBJ1-2	CASTDDREGINYGYTF
TRBV4-1	TRBD1	TRBJ2-5	CASSPDRGLGETQYF
TRBV5-4	TRBD1	TRBJ2-2	CASSFELDREWNTGELFF
TRBV13	-	TRBJ2-7	CASSSARYEQYF
TRBV30	-	TRBJ2-7	CAWNWAFTYEQYF
TRBV4-1	-	TRBJ1-5	CASSQLGGSMGNQPQHF
TRBV6-5	-	TRBJ1-5	CASSDGGLGQPQHF
TRBV25-1	TRBD2	TRBJ2-7	CARGTSGDEQYF
TRBV7-6	-	TRBJ2-7	CASSSRRGYEQYF
TRBV29-1	-	TRBJ2-7	CSVRTARSYEQYF
TRBV30	-	TRBJ2-3	CAWSVWDGDTQYF
TRBV27	-	TRBJ2-7	CASSLSSGYEQYF
TRBV6-6	TRBD1	TRBJ1-2	CASSDTGGAYYGYTF
TRBV5-4	-	TRBJ2-7	CASSSRDASYEQYF
TRBV7-8	TRBD2	TRBJ2-2	CASSDGGTGELFF
TRBV7-2	TRBD1	TRBJ2-5	CASSWTGIEETQYF
TRBV7-9	TRBD1	TRBJ2-5	CASSAPWTGRAETQYF
TRBV29-1	TRBD1	TRBJ2-7	CSVSDRAYEQYF
TRBV21-1	-	TRBJ2-7	CASSTRTSGRKNSYEQYF
TRBV5-8	-	TRBJ1-1	CASITAFF
TRBV9	-	TRBJ2-1	CASSVYPDNEQFF
TRBV7-9	-	TRBJ2-7	CASSPWSSYEQYF
TRBV7-6	TRBD1	TRBJ2-7	CASSLDRGSPSYEQYF
TRBV19	-	TRBJ2-1	CASSIDLETGPLSYNEQFF
TRBV7-8	-	TRBJ1-4	CASSTRQFNEKLFF